A single sample gave rise to the 22 T cell receptor beta chains below, sequenced in a study of human T cells and chemical hapten exposure. Total RNA was isolated from whole blood that had not been fractionated. The library put unique molecular identifiers onto individual cDNA molecules. MiXCR, run by TCRdb on the reads, gives a single entry per CDR3 protein. This table has more than 100,000 distinct CDR3 sequences, 8.5% appearing once. Sequencing input: whole blood. These receptors were obtained from a human donor in good health. Some clones in this sample may be carry-over from other donors' samples.

This clonotype was seen a handful of times. The gene calls are TRBV10-3 and TRBJ2-2; 11 bases fit TRBD1. The V and J ends lost 0 bases and 4 bases, in that order; junction bases with no gene match: 4. The CDR3 extends over 17 amino acids. Looked up from germline, CDR1 is ENHRY and CDR2 is SYGVKD. The CDR3 region is CAISESKDRGLTGELFF. The CDR3 DNA reads as TGTGCCATCAGTGAGTCAAAGGACAGGGGGCTCACCGGGGAGCTGTTTTTT.

This clonotype was observed a few times. V gene TRBV20-1 combines with J gene TRBJ2-3; D is undetermined. This CDR3 is built from 15 residues. Germline CDR1 is DFQATT and CDR2 is SNEGSKA (reference sequence). V lost 7 bases to trimming and J lost 0 bases, with 17 bases between them. In DNA form, the CDR3 reads TGCAGTGGATGGCCTTTCGGCAGCAGCACAGATACGCAGTATTTT. This encodes CSGWPFGSSTDTQYF.

This chain uses TRBV5-6 with TRBJ2-6, with unresolved D. CDR3 length: 15 residues. Germline CDR1 reads SGHDT; CDR2 reads YYEEEE. The germline V and J ends were trimmed by 0 bases and 0 bases, with 4 bases remaining between them. CDR3 DNA sequence: TGTGCCAGCAGCTTGGGAGTCTCTGGGGCCAACGTCCTGACTTTC. Residues: CASSLGVSGANVLTF. Complete variable domain (other parts from reference TRBV5-6 and TRBJ2-6): DAGVTQSPTHLIKTRGQQVTLRCSPKSGHDTVSWYQQALGQGPQFIFQYYEEEERQRGNFPDRFSGHQFPNYSSELNVNALLLGDSALYLCASSLGVSGANVLTFGAGSRLTVL.

This clonotype was seen many times. This sequence joins TRBV5-5 and TRBJ2-7, with D unclear. Germline-derived CDR1 and CDR2 are SGHKS and YYEKEE (reference sequence). This CDR3 is 14 amino acids long. With 0 bases removed from V and 3 bases from J, the gap between germline ends came to 10 bases. The CDR3 DNA follows: TGTGCCAGCAGCTTGGAGGTGGCAGACTACGAGCAGTACTTC. Translation: CASSLEVADYEQYF.

In its sample, this clonotype was seen a few times. The rearrangement links TRBV9 to TRBJ2-4; the D is unclear. V lost 3 bases and J 2 bases, leaving 6 bases between the germline ends. Germline V lookup: CDR1 SGDLS, CDR2 YYNGEE. CDR3 size: 13 residues. The CDR3 sequence is CASSGVSKNIQYF. The CDR3 DNA is TGTGCCAGCAGCGGGGTGTCCAAAAACATTCAGTACTTC.

The table lists this clonotype with many counts. This chain links TRBV6-5 with TRBJ1-4, with D tentatively TRBD1 (6 bases). Germline lookup yields CDR1 MNHEY and CDR2 SVGAGI. Deletions cut 2 bases from V and 5 bases from J, with 9 bases between. This CDR3 contains 14 residues. CDR3 DNA sequence: TGTGCCAGCAGTTACAACGGGGGCAATGAAAAACTGTTTTTT. It specifies CASSYNGGNEKLFF.

The chain employs TRBV12-3 or TRBV12-4 and TRBJ2-1; the D gene is possibly TRBD1 (8 bases). V lost 5 bases, J lost 4 bases, and 24 bases lay in between. This CDR3 contains 18 residues. CDR3 sequence reads: CASSQTRLAQGGYNEQFF. The CDR3 coding sequence is TGTGCCAGCAGTCAGACGCGACTAGCACAGGGGGGGTACAATGAGCAGTTCTTC.

This clonotype was seen many times. This rearrangement joins TRBV2 to TRBJ1-6; the D gene is possibly TRBD1 (6 bases). The CDR3 spans 14 residues. Trimming stripped 5 bases from V and 8 bases from J, with 13 bases between. CDR1 is SNHLY and CDR2 is FYNNEI in the germline V gene. Here the CDR3 reads CASSHRESYSPLHF. The DNA of the CDR3 is TGTGCCAGCAGTCACAGGGAATCCTATTCACCCCTCCACTTT. Combining the CDR3 with reference TRBV2 and TRBJ1-6 gives the whole variable domain EPEVTQTPSHQVTQMGQEVILRCVPISNHLYFYWYRQILGQKVEFLVSFYNNEISEKSEIFDDQFSVERPDGSNFTLKIRSTKLEDSAMYFCASSHRESYSPLHFGNGTRLTVT.

This clonotype was recorded many times. J is TRBJ1-1 and V is TRBV4-3, with unresolved D. The CDR3 contains 14 residues. Germline V gene data show CDR1 as LGHNA and CDR2 as YSLEER. Trimming removed 2 bases from V and 2 bases from J, with 9 bases in between. Written as DNA, the CDR3 is TGCGCCAGCAGCCAATTATCGGCTAACACTGAAGCTTTCTTT. Residues: CASSQLSANTEAFF.

This clonotype showed up many times. The gene calls are TRBV7-8 and TRBJ2-7, with TRBD2 matching 13 bases. CDR1 and CDR2 (germline): SGHVS, FQNEAQ. V was pared by 5 bases and J by 4 bases, with 2 bases of the junction left unmatched. The CDR3 covers 14 residues. The CDR3 nucleotides are TGTGCCAGCAGCCCACTAGCGGGGGGGTACGAGCAGTACTTC. It encodes CASSPLAGGYEQYF.

This clonotype has more than one count but fewer than ten. The genes are TRBV5-1 and TRBJ2-3; tentative D call: TRBD1 (5 bases). CDR3 length: 16 amino acids. The germline gives CDR1 SGHRS, CDR2 YFSETQ. The V end lost 4 bases, the J end lost 2 bases, and 17 bases lay between the germline ends. Here the CDR3 DNA reads TGCGCCAGCAGCCCCCTAGGGGTTACCTTCACAGATACGCAGTATTTT. Translating it yields CASSPLGVTFTDTQYF.

This clonotype was recorded a few times. This chain links TRBV20-1 with TRBJ2-3; TRBD2 matches at 8 bases. Germline-derived CDR1 and CDR2 are DFQATT and SNEGSKA (reference sequence). V lost 3 bases and J lost 9; bases outside the gene matches: 5. CDR3 length equals 12 residues. The CDR3 DNA is TGCAGTGCTAGCGGGAGGGTAAGAACGCAGTATTTT. As protein: CSASGRVRTQYF.

This clonotype turned up a few times. This chain connects TRBV7-9 to TRBJ1-5; 8 bases line up with TRBD1. The CDR3 consists of 15 residues. CDR1 is SEHNR and CDR2 is FQNEAQ in the germline V gene (reference sequence). V lost 0 bases, J lost 8 bases, and 6 bases stayed unmatched. The CDR3 DNA follows: TGTGCCAGCAGCTTAGCTGGACAGGGCACGAAGCCCCAGCATTTT. Translated, it gives CASSLAGQGTKPQHF. Together with reference TRBV7-9 and TRBJ1-5, the CDR3 gives the full variable domain: DTGVSQNPRHKITKRGQNVTFRCDPISEHNRLYWYRQTLGQGPEFLTYFQNEAQLEKSRLLSDRFSAERPKGSFSTLEIQRTEQGDSAMYLCASSLAGQGTKPQHFGDGTRLSIL.

This clonotype was seen repeatedly, ten times or more. This chain's CDR3 is CSAPDTGSSYNEQFF. CDR3 coding DNA: TGCAGTGCGCCCGATACGGGAAGCTCCTACAATGAGCAGTTCTTC. The V and J genes are TRBV20-1 and TRBJ2-1; D may be TRBD2 (5 bases). V shed 6 bases and J shed 0 bases, with 15 bases lying between them. The CDR3 extends over 15 amino acids. Per germline, CDR1 DFQATT and CDR2 SNEGSKA (reference sequence).

Here the CDR3 DNA reads TGTGCCATCAGTGAGTATAACAGGGGAAGGAACACTGAAGCTTTCTTT. Protein product: CAISEYNRGRNTEAFF. V gene TRBV10-3 combines with J gene TRBJ1-1; 7 nucleotides match TRBD1. This CDR3 comprises 16 residues. Germline trimming cut 1 base from V and 1 base from J; bases unmatched to any gene: 6. CDR1 and CDR2 from the germline V gene are ENHRY and SYGVKD.

This clonotype was picked up many times. The V and J genes are TRBV27 and TRBJ1-1; possible D gene TRBD1, 5 bases. This CDR3 contains 16 residues. V lost 6 bases and J 3 bases, leaving 20 bases between the germline ends. Germline values: CDR1 MNHEY, CDR2 SMNVEV (reference sequence). CDR3 loop: CASRPTVGGWDTEAFF. The CDR3 nucleotides read TGTGCCAGCAGGCCGACGGTGGGGGGATGGGACACTGAAGCTTTCTTT.

This clonotype has a count of ten or more. V is TRBV12-3 or TRBV12-4 and J is TRBJ2-5; TRBD2 agrees at 8 bases. CDR3 length: 15 residues. J was trimmed by 2 bases and V by 3 bases; bases with no gene match: 5. The CDR3 nucleotides are TGTGCCAGCAGTTTTGAGGTAGCGGGACAAGAGACCCAGTACTTC. The encoded protein is CASSFEVAGQETQYF.

V and J are TRBV5-1 and TRBJ2-1; D not resolved. V was shortened by 3 bases and J by 4 bases, with 8 bases between the two germline ends. CDR3 length: 13 amino acids. Germline CDR1 SGHRS, CDR2 YFSETQ. The CDR3 is CASSSDSYNEQFF. Here the CDR3 DNA reads TGCGCCAGCAGCTCGGATTCATACAATGAGCAGTTCTTC.

The chain combines TRBV12-5 with TRBJ1-1; TRBD1 might be the D (5 bases). The CDR3 is 14 residues long. Germline-derived CDR1 and CDR2 are LGHNT and FRNRAP. V gave up 4 bases and J gave up 1 base, with 10 bases separating them. The chain's CDR3 is CASGWGRPNTEAFF. Written as DNA, the CDR3 is TGTGCTAGTGGTTGGGGACGCCCGAACACTGAAGCTTTCTTT.

This clonotype came up many times. The CDR3, as DNA: TGTGCCAGCAGCTTAGGACAGGATGCTAATCAGCCCCAGCATTTT. As protein: CASSLGQDANQPQHF. The rearrangement links TRBV7-6 to TRBJ1-5, with D possibly being TRBD1 (6 bases). V lost 1 base to trimming and J lost 4 bases, with 11 bases between them. The CDR3 loop spans 15 amino acids. CDR1 and CDR2 (germline): SGHVS, FNYEAQ.

This clonotype was found many times. The chain has TRBV7-8 and TRBJ1-1, with D possibly TRBD1 on 5 matching bases. The CDR3 has 17 amino acids. Trimming left V 5 bases short and J 7 bases short, with 26 bases between. CDR1 and CDR2 (germline): SGHVS, FQNEAQ. The CDR3 here is CASSREGYGANDIEAFF. CDR3 nucleotides: TGTGCCAGCAGCCGTGAGGGTTACGGGGCGAACGACATTGAAGCTTTCTTT.

This clonotype was counted a few times. Compared with germline, one end of the junction differs, possibly owing to a read error. This chain links TRBV18 with TRBJ1-4, with TRBD1 identical over 12 bases. The germline V gene encodes CDR1 KGHSH and CDR2 LQKENI. The length of the CDR3 is 21 residues. The CDR3 DNA is TGTGCCAGCTCACCACTCCCTCACCGGGACAGGGGGCGGTCAACTAATGAAAAACTGTGTTTT. Protein sequence: CASSPLPHRDRGRSTNEKLCF. Using reference TRBV18 and TRBJ1-4 for the parts outside the CDR3, the full variable domain is NAGVMQNPRHLVRRRGQEARLRCSPMKGHSHVYWYRQLPEEGLKFMVYLQKENIIDESGMPKERFSAEFPKEGPSILRIQQVVRGDSAAYFCASSPLPHRDRGRSTNEKLCFGSGTQLSVL.